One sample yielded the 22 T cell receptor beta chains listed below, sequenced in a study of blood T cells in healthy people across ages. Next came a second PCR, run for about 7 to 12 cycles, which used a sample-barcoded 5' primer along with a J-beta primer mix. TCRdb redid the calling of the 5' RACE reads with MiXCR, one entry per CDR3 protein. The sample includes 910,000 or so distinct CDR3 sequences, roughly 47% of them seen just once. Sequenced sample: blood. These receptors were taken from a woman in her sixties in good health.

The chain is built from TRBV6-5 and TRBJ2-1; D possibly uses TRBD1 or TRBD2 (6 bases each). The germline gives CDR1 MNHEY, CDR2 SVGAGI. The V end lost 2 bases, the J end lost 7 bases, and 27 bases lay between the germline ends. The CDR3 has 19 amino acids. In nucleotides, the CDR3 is TGTGCCAGCAGTTACGCACTGAGTCTGGGGGGCCGCGGAGTGAATGAGCAGTTCTTC. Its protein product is CASSYALSLGGRGVNEQFF.

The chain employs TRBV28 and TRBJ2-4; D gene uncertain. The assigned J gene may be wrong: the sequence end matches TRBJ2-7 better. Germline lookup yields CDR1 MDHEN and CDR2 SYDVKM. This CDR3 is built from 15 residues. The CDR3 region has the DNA TGTGCCAGCAGTCCCCCAGCAGTCATGGCCTACGAGCAGTACTTC. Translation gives CASSPPAVMAYEQYF.

CDR3 nucleotides: TGCAGTGCCCAAGAACGGGGAGATACGCAGTATTTT. Protein product: CSAQERGDTQYF. The chain couples TRBV20-1 to TRBJ2-3; tentatively, D is TRBD2 (5 bases). The germline V and J ends were trimmed by 6 bases and 5 bases, with 12 bases remaining between them. CDR1 and CDR2 (germline): DFQATT, SNEGSKA (reference sequence). The CDR3 consists of 12 residues.

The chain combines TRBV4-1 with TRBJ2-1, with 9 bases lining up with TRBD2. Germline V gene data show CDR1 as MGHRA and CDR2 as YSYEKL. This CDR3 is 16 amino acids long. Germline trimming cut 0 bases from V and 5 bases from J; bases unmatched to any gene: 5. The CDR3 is CASSQDRASGDNEQFF. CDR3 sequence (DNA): TGCGCCAGCAGCCAAGATCGAGCTAGCGGGGACAATGAGCAGTTCTTC.

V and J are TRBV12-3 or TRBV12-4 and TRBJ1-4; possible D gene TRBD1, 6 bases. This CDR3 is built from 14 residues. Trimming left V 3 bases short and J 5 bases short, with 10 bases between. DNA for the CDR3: TGTGCCAGCAGTTTGACAGGAATGAATGAAAAACTGTTTTTT. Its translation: CASSLTGMNEKLFF.

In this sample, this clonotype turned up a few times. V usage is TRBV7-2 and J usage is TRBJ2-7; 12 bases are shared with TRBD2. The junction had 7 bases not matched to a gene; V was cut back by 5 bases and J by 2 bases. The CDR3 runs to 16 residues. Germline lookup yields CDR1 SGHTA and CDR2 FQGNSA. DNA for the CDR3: TGTGCCAGCAGCAACGGACTAGCGGGATTAACCTACGAGCAGTACTTC. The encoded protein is CASSNGLAGLTYEQYF.

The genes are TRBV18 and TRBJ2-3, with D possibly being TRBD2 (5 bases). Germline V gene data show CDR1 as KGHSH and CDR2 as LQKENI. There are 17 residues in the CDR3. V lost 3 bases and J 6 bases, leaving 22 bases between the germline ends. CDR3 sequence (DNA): TGTGCCAGCTCACCCTGGGAGAATATAACAGTCACGGATACGCAGTATTTT. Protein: CASSPWENITVTDTQYF.

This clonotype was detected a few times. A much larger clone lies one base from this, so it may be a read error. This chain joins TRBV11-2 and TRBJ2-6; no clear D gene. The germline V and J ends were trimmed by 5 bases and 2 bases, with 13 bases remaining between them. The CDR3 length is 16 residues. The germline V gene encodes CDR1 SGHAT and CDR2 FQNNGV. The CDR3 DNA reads TGTGCCAGCAGCAGGGCCACAGCGACTGGGGCCAACGTCCTGACTTTC. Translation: CASSRATATGANVLTF. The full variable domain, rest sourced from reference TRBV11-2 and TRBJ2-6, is EAGVAQSPRYKIIEKRQSVAFWCNPISGHATLYWYQQILGQGPKLLIQFQNNGVVDDSQLPKDRFSAERLKGVDSTLKIQPAKLEDSAVYLCASSRATATGANVLTFGAGSRLTVL.

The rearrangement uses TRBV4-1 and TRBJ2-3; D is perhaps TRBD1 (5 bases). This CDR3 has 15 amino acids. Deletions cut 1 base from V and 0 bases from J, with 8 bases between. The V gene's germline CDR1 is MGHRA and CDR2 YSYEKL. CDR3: CASSQVGASTDTQYF. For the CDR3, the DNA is TGCGCCAGCAGCCAAGTTGGGGCTAGCACAGATACGCAGTATTTT.

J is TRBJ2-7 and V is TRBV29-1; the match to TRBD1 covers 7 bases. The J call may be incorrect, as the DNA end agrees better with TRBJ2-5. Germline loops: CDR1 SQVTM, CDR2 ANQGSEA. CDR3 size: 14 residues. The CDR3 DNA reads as TGCAGCGCCCGGACAGGCAGCCATCAAGAGACCCAGTACTTC. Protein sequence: CSARTGSHQETQYF.

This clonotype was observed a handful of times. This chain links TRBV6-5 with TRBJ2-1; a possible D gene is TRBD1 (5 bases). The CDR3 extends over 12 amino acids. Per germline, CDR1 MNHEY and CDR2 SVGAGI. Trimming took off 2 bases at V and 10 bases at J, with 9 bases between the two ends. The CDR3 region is CASSYRGLEQFF. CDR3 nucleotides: TGTGCCAGCAGTTACAGGGGCCTCGAGCAGTTCTTC.

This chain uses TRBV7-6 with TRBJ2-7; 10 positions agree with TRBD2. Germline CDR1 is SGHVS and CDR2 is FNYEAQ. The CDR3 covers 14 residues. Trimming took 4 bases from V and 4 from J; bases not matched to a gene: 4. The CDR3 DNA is TGTGCCAGCAGCTACGGGACTAGCGAGTACGAGCAGTACTTC. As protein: CASSYGTSEYEQYF.

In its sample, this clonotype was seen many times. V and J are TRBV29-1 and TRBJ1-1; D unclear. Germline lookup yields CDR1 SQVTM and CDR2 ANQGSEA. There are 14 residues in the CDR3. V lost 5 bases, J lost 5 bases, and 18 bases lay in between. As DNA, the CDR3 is TGCAGCGTTATGGTAAACTTGCTGAGAACTGAAGCTTTCTTT. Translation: CSVMVNLLRTEAFF.

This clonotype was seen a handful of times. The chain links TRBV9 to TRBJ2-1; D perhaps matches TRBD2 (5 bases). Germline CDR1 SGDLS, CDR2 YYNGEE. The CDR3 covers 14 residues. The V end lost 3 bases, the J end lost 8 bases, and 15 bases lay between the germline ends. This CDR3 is CASSADGLAHEQFF. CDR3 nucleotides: TGTGCCAGCAGCGCCGACGGGCTAGCTCATGAGCAGTTCTTC.

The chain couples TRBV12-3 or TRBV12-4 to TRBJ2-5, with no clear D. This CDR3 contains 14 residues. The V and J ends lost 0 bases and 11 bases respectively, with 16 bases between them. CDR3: CASSLARQGTPQYF. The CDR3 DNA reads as TGTGCCAGCAGTTTAGCGAGACAAGGCACTCCTCAGTACTTC.

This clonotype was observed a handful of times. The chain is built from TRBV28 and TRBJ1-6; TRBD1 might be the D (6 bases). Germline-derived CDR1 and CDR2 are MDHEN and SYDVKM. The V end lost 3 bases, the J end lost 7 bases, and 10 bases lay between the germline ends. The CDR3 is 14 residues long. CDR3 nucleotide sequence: TGTGCCAGCAGTTTCCACAGGGCCAATTCACCCCTCCACTTT. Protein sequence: CASSFHRANSPLHF. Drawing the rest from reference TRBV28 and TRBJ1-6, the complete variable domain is DVKVTQSSRYLVKRTGEKVFLECVQDMDHENMFWYRQDPGLGLRLIYFSYDVKMKEKGDIPEGYSVSREKKERFSLILESASTNQTSMYLCASSFHRANSPLHFGNGTRLTVT.

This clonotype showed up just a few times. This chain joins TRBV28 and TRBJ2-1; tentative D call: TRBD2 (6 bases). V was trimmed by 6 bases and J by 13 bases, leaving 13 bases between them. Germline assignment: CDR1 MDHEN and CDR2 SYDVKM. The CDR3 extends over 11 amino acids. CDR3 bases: TGTGCCAGCAGGACCGGGACTTCACAGTTCTTC. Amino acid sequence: CASRTGTSQFF.

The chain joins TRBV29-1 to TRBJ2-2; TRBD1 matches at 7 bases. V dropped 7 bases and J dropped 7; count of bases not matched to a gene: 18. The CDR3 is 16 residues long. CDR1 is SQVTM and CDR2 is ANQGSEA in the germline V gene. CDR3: CSAGRTGASGSGELFF. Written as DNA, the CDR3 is TGCAGCGCCGGACGAACAGGGGCAAGCGGTAGCGGGGAGCTGTTTTTT.

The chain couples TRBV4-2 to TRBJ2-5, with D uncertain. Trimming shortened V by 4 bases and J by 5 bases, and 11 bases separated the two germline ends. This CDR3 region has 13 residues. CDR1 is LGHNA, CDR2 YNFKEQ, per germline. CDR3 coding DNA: TGTGCCAGCAGCCGAGAGGTTCGGGAGACCCAGTACTTC. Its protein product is CASSREVRETQYF.

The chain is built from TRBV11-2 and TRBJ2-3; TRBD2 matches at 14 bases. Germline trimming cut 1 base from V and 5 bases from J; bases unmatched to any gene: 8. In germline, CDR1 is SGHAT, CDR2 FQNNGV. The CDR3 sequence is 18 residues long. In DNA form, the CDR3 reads TGTGCCAGCAGCTTAGCCGGGACTAGCGGGAGTACCATAGATACGCAGTATTTT. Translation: CASSLAGTSGSTIDTQYF.

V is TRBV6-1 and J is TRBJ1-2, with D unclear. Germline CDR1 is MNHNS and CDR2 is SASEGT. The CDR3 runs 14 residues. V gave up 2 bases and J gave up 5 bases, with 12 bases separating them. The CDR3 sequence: CASSESGTSYGYTF. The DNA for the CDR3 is TGTGCCAGCAGTGAATCAGGCACCTCATATGGCTACACCTTC.

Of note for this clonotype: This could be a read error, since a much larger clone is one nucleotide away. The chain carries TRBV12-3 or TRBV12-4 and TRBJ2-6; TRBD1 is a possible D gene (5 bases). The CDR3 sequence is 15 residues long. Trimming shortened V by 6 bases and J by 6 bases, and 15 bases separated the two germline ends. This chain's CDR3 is CASSPTDSEANVLTF. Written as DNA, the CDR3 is TGTGCCAGCAGCCCGACAGACTCCGAGGCCAACGTCCTGACTTTC.